This T cell receptor (beta chain) was recorded in a study of cytomegalovirus exposure and HLA in healthy donors. Findings and caveats of the study: Later on, analysis showed that most CMV-associated TCR beta chains appeared to be HLA-restricted. In a later analysis, DRB1 alleles had the most associated TCRs; HLA-C alleles the fewest.

This clone was found a few times. Its cognate antigen is unknown. With 60 Vbeta and 13 Jbeta primers, the PCR was carried out. The method was immunoSEQ multiplex PCR; TCRdb's version includes in-frame clones alone and lacks a portion of them. Counted here are around 120,000 clones, around 74% occurring once; the ten biggest clones make up around 1.6%. With V trimmed by 3 bases and J by 1 base, 3 bases remained unmatched. Germline V gives CDR1 LNHDA, CDR2 SQIVND (reference sequence). The CDR3 has 15 amino acids. The chain has TRBV19 and TRBJ1-1; 9 bases line up with TRBD1. The sequenced material came from PBMCs. The source of this sequence is a woman aged 18-29 years in good health and CMV-seronegative. Here the CDR3 DNA reads TGTGCCAGTAGTATGGGGACAGGGAGGAACACTGAAGCTTTCTTT. Its translation is CASSMGTGRNTEAFF.